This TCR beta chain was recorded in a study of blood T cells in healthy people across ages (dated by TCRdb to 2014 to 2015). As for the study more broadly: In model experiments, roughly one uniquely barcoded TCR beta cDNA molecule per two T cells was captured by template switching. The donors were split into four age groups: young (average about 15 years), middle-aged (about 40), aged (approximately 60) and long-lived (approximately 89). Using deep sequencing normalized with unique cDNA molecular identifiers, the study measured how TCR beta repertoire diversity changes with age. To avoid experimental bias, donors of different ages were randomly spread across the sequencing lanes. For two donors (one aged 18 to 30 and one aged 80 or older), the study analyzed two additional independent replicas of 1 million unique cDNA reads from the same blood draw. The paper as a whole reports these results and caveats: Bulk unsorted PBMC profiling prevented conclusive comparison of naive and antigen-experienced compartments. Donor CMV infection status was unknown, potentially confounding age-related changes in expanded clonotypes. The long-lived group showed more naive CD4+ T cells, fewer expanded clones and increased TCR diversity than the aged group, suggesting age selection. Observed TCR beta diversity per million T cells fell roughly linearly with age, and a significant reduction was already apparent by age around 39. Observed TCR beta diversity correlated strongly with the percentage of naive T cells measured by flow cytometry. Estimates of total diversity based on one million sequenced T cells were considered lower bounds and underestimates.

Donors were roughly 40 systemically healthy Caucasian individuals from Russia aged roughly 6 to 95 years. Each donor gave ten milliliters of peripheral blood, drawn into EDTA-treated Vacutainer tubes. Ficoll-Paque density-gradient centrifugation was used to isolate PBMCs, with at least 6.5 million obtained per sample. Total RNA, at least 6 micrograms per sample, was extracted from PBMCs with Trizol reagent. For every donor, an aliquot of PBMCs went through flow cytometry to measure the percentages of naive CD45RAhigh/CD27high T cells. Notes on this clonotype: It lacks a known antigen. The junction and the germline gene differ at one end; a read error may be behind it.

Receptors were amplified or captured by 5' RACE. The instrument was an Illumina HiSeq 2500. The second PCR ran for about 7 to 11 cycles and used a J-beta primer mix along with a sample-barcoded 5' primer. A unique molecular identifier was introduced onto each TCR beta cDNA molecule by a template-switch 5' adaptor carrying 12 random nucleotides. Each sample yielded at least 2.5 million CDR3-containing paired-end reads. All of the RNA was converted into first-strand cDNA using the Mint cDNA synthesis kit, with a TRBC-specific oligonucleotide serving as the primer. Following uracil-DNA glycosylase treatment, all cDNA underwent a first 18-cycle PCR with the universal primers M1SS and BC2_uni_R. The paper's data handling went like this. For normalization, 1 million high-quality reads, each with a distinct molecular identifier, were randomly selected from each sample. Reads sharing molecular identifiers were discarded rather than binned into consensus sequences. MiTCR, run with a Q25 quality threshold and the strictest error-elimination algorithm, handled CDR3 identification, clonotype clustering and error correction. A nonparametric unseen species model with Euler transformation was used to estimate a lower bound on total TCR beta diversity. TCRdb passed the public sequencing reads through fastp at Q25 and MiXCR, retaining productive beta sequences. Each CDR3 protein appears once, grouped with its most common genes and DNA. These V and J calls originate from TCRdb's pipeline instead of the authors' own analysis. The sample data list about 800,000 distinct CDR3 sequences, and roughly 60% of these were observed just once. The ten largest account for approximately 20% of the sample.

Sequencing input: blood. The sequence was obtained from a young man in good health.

At the DNA level, the sequence is TGTGCCGCCAGCAGAAAACAGCGTCCCGAGCAGTACTTC. Protein translation: CAASRKQRPEQYF. The sequence joins TRBV15 to TRBJ2-5; no confident D gene assignment can be made. The J call is uncertain, as TRBJ2-7 better fits the DNA end. The CDR3 runs 13 amino acids, cysteine and phenylalanine included. Only the CDR3 part of the read is kept: 39 bases, read in frame from the first base. Reading the germline V gene (reference sequence) gives CDR1 LNHNV and CDR2 YYDKDF.